The 21 T cell receptor beta chains presented below share a single source sample, sequenced in a study of shared clonotypes between healthy human individuals. TCRdb keeps only in-frame clones here, not all; method: immunoSEQ multiplex PCR. In the table there are 1.4 million or so clones, 98% of which are singletons. Sample: naive CD4+ T cells sorted from blood. Subset given: CD45RA+ positively selected. The receptors stem from a young man in good health.

This chain joins TRBV7-9 and TRBJ2-7; 7 nucleotides line up with TRBD2. CDR1 is SEHNR and CDR2 is FQNEAQ in the germline V gene (reference sequence). J gave up 2 bases and V 1 base, and 11 bases lay outside the gene matches. This CDR3 has 17 amino acids. CDR3 amino acids: CASSLGVGGSQAYEQYF. The CDR3 coding sequence is TGTGCCAGCAGCTTAGGGGTTGGCGGGAGTCAGGCCTACGAGCAGTACTTC.

The genes are TRBV6-1 and TRBJ1-5, with unresolved D. CDR1 and CDR2 from the germline V gene are MNHNS and SASEGT. V was trimmed by 6 bases and J by 0 bases, leaving 3 bases between them. The CDR3 covers 12 residues. DNA of the CDR3: TGTGCCAGCAGCGCTAGCAATCAGCCCCAGCATTTT. This codes for CASSASNQPQHF.

The chain employs TRBV27 and TRBJ1-1; the D is unclear. The ends were cut back, 6 bases at V and 0 bases at J, with 8 bases in the middle. CDR1 and CDR2 from the germline V gene are MNHEY and SMNVEV (reference sequence). The CDR3 contains 13 residues. CDR3 sequence (DNA): TGTGCCAGCAGCTTAGGGATGAACACTGAAGCTTTCTTT. This translates into CASSLGMNTEAFF.

The chain combines TRBV5-4 with TRBJ2-5; no clear D. Trimming removed 1 base at V and 4 bases at J, with 5 bases between. CDR3 length equals 12 residues. Germline CDR1 reads SGHNT; CDR2 reads YYREEE (reference sequence). The CDR3 sequence: CASSLNSETQYF. In DNA form, the CDR3 reads TGTGCCAGCAGCTTGAACTCAGAGACCCAGTACTTC.

The gene calls are TRBV5-1 and TRBJ2-1; D perhaps matches TRBD1 (5 bases). The germline V gene has CDR1 SGHRS and CDR2 YFSETQ. Trimming stripped 0 bases from V and 4 bases from J, with 11 bases between. The CDR3 covers 15 residues. The CDR3 reads CASSLVDSLYNEQFF. CDR3 sequence (DNA): TGCGCCAGCAGCTTGGTTGACAGCTTGTACAATGAGCAGTTCTTC.

The chain joins TRBV7-2 to TRBJ1-2; D ambiguous. V lost 3 bases to trimming and J lost 4 bases, with 12 bases between them. The CDR3 extends over 14 amino acids. The germline V gene encodes CDR1 SGHTA and CDR2 FQGNSA. This chain's CDR3 is CASSFPAAIYGYTF. CDR3 coding DNA: TGTGCCAGCAGCTTTCCGGCGGCCATCTATGGCTACACCTTC.

The CDR3 here is CATSRGGSGGIVNQPQHF. CDR3 nucleotides: TGTGCCACCAGCAGAGGGGGCTCAGGGGGGATTGTCAATCAGCCCCAGCATTTT. The chain links TRBV15 to TRBJ1-5; 7 nucleotides line up with TRBD1. CDR3 length: 18 residues. Germline trimming cut 1 base from V and 3 bases from J; bases unmatched to any gene: 12. CDR1 and CDR2 (germline): LNHNV, YYDKDF (reference sequence).

J is TRBJ2-4 and V is TRBV18; D is perhaps TRBD1 (5 bases). Germline CDR1 and CDR2: KGHSH and LQKENI. The germline V and J ends were trimmed by 0 bases and 3 bases, with 15 bases remaining between them. The CDR3 runs 17 residues. This chain's CDR3 is CASSPPFLRVGKNIQYF. The CDR3 DNA is TGTGCCAGCTCACCACCGTTTCTCAGGGTGGGCAAAAACATTCAGTACTTC.

In regard to this clone: The same CDR3 arises from other DNA sequences in this sample as well. This CDR3 is CSARVDYEQYF. CDR3 bases: TGCAGTGCTAGGGTCGACTACGAGCAGTACTTC. J is TRBJ2-7 and V is TRBV20-1, with D uncertain. Germline values: CDR1 DFQATT, CDR2 SNEGSKA (reference sequence). The V and J ends lost 3 bases and 3 bases respectively, with 6 bases between them. This CDR3 has 11 amino acids.

The chain is built from TRBV6-5 and TRBJ2-3; D not certain. The germline gives CDR1 MNHEY, CDR2 SVGAGI. This CDR3 has 16 residues. Between the trimmed V and J ends, which lost 0 bases and 4 bases, there was a span of 14 bases. The CDR3 DNA sequence: TGTGCCAGCAGTTACTCGATCGGTCTTGGTTCAGATACGCAGTATTTT. Translating gives CASSYSIGLGSDTQYF.

V is TRBV14 and J is TRBJ2-2, with unresolved D. CDR1 is SGHDN and CDR2 is FVKESK in the germline V gene. The CDR3 totals 15 residues. The V end lost 0 bases, the J end lost 5 bases, and 10 bases lay between the germline ends. The CDR3 sequence: CASSQEARWTGELFF. For the CDR3, the DNA is TGTGCCAGCAGCCAAGAGGCTAGGTGGACCGGGGAGCTGTTTTTT.

The chain employs TRBV18 and TRBJ1-1; 7 nucleotides agree with TRBD1. The CDR3 consists of 16 residues. With 1 base clipped from V and 4 bases from J, the junction kept 9 bases outside the gene matches. Germline assignment: CDR1 KGHSH and CDR2 LQKENI. In DNA form, the CDR3 reads TGTGCCAGCTCACCACTAGGGGGCGAATATAGCACTGAAGCTTTCTTT. It yields the protein CASSPLGGEYSTEAFF.

This chain connects TRBV6-5 to TRBJ1-5; D not certain. Trimming cost V 0 bases and J 9 bases, with 9 bases left between them. The CDR3 spans 13 residues. Germline values: CDR1 MNHEY, CDR2 SVGAGI. The CDR3 coding sequence is TGTGCCAGCAGTTACTCGGAAGCGTCGCCCCAGCATTTT. It specifies CASSYSEASPQHF.

V is TRBV7-3 and J is TRBJ2-5, with 9 bases matching TRBD2. Germline V gene data show CDR1 as SGHTA and CDR2 as FQGTGA. The V gene end was trimmed by 5 bases and the J gene end by 5 bases; junction bases not matched to a gene: 12. The CDR3 length is 16 residues. CDR3 nucleotides: TGTGCCAGCAGCACCGGGAAATTAGCGGGAGTGGAGACCCAGTACTTC. This sequence encodes CASSTGKLAGVETQYF.

For this clone: The sample contains more than one DNA sequence encoding this CDR3. The V gene is TRBV10-3, the J gene TRBJ1-1; D may be TRBD1 (5 bases). Trimming left V 4 bases short and J 1 base short, with 7 bases between. The germline V gene has CDR1 ENHRY and CDR2 SYGVKD. There are 13 residues in the CDR3. The CDR3 loop reads CAISVTGNTEAFF. CDR3 sequence (DNA): TGTGCCATCAGTGTTACAGGGAACACTGAAGCTTTCTTT.

The chain uses TRBV6-5 and TRBJ2-7; TRBD2 is a possible D gene (6 bases). Germline V gene lookup returns CDR1 MNHEY and CDR2 SVGAGI. V was shortened by 6 bases and J by 2 bases, with 17 bases between the two germline ends. This CDR3 comprises 15 residues. The CDR3 DNA follows: TGTGCCAGCAGCTACACGGGACTGCCAACCTACGAGCAGTACTTC. It encodes CASSYTGLPTYEQYF.

Regarding this clone: The same CDR3 also results from other DNA sequences found in this sample. The CDR3 is CASSSPSDTQYF. The CDR3 coding sequence is TGTGCCAGCAGTTCCCCGTCTGATACGCAGTATTTT. The chain carries TRBV6-5 and TRBJ2-3; D call uncertain. Germline CDR1 is MNHEY and CDR2 is SVGAGI. Trimming removed 4 bases from V and 6 bases from J, with 8 bases in between. The length of the CDR3 is 12 residues.

The V gene is TRBV25-1, the J gene TRBJ2-1, with 11 bases lining up with TRBD2. CDR3 length: 17 amino acids. After removal of 3 bases from V and 0 bases from J, the junction contained 4 bases not matched to a gene. Germline V gene data show CDR1 as MGHDK and CDR2 as SYGVNS. CDR3 region: CASSDPGTSGSYNEQFF. The CDR3, as DNA: TGTGCCAGCAGTGACCCAGGGACTAGCGGCTCCTACAATGAGCAGTTCTTC.

The DNA for the CDR3 is TGTGCCAGCAGCCAAGACGGCGCAGGGGCAGGGGGCCTCTACGAGCAGTACTTC. This translates into CASSQDGAGAGGLYEQYF. The rearrangement joins TRBV4-2 to TRBJ2-7; 8 positions match TRBD1. The trim removed 0 bases at V and 3 bases at J, leaving 13 bases unmatched. This CDR3 contains 18 residues. Germline CDR1 and CDR2: LGHNA and YNFKEQ.

This sequence joins TRBV19 and TRBJ2-6; D unresolved. This CDR3 comprises 18 residues. V was cut by 3 bases and J by 0 bases, with 15 bases left in between. The V gene's germline CDR1 is LNHDA and CDR2 SQIVND (reference sequence). The DNA for the CDR3 is TGTGCCAGTAGTATGTCCCCCGGCAGCCTCTCTGGGGCCAACGTCCTGACTTTC. This translates into CASSMSPGSLSGANVLTF.

J is TRBJ2-6 and V is TRBV2; D gene unclear. Germline V lookup: CDR1 SNHLY, CDR2 FYNNEI. V was clipped by 7 bases and J by 4 bases, with 2 bases between them. The CDR3 is made up of 11 amino acids. The CDR3 DNA sequence: TGTGCCAGCAACGGGGCCAACGTCCTGACTTTC. It is translated as CASNGANVLTF.